This entry is about one T cell receptor beta chain. This clonotype was detected only once. What antigen it recognizes has not been identified. Per-nucleotide qualities are absent, and no much larger clonotype sits a single base away. One read alone lends weak support. The donors were roughly 40 Caucasian individuals from Russia, aged 6 to 90 years, who were systemically healthy. Ten milliliters of peripheral blood were drawn from each donor into EDTA-treated Vacutainer tubes. Ficoll-Paque density-gradient centrifugation was used to isolate PBMCs, with at least 6 million per sample. Total RNA, at least 6 micrograms per sample, was extracted from PBMCs with Trizol reagent. For every donor, an aliquot of PBMCs went through flow cytometry to measure the percentages of naive CD45RAhigh/CD27high T cells. Library creation used 5' RACE. The run used an Illumina HiSeq 2500. The second PCR ran for roughly 6 to 11 cycles and used a J-beta primer mix along with a sample-barcoded 5' primer. Each TCR beta cDNA molecule received a unique molecular identifier from a template-switch 5' adaptor carrying 12 random nucleotides. Each sample yielded at least 3 million CDR3-containing paired-end reads. The Mint cDNA synthesis kit, primed by a TRBC-specific oligonucleotide, was used to synthesize first-strand cDNA from all RNA. All cDNA was treated with uracil-DNA glycosylase and then went through a first 18-cycle PCR with the universal primers M1SS and BC2_uni_R. The study's processing was this. Each sample was normalized by randomly selecting 1 million high-quality reads, each carrying a distinct molecular identifier. Reads sharing molecular identifiers were discarded rather than binned into consensus sequences. MiTCR, set to a Q25 quality threshold and the strictest error-elimination algorithm, was used for CDR3 identification, clonotype clustering and error correction. A nonparametric unseen species model with Euler transformation was used to estimate lower-bound total TCR beta diversity. Clones were called with MiXCR by TCRdb after fastp trimmed the public reads at Q25, and only in-frame beta chains were retained. Identical CDR3 protein sequences are pooled into one entry, listed with their most common genes and DNA. Here the V and J calls rest on TCRdb's processing, not on the authors' analysis. The sample table holds hundreds of thousands of distinct CDR3 sequences, of which 52% were seen once. The top ten clones comprise less than 15% of the sample.

The sample originates from a study of blood T cells in healthy people across ages (dated by TCRdb to the mid-2010s). In the study overall: In model experiments, template switching captured roughly one uniquely barcoded TCR beta cDNA molecule for every two T cells. The study analyzed two additional independent replicas of 1 million unique cDNA reads from the same blood draw for two donors, one aged 18 to 29 and one aged 80 or older. Using deep sequencing normalized with unique cDNA molecular identifiers, the study measured how TCR beta repertoire diversity changes with age. Donors of different ages were randomly distributed across sequencing lanes to avoid experimental bias. Donors were grouped into four age groups: young (average 16 years), middle-aged (39), aged (around 66) and long-lived (approximately 82). Beyond this particular receptor, the publication reports: Bulk unsorted PBMC profiling prevented conclusive comparison of naive and antigen-experienced compartments. Total diversity estimates from one million sequenced T cells were considered lower bounds and underestimates. Observed TCR beta diversity correlated strongly with the percentage of naive T cells measured by flow cytometry. Because the CMV infection status of the donors was unknown, age-related changes in expanded clonotypes may potentially have been confounded. Observed TCR beta diversity per million T cells fell roughly linearly with age, and a significant reduction was already apparent by age roughly 40. Compared with the aged group, the long-lived group had more naive CD4+ T cells, fewer expanded clones and increased TCR diversity, a pattern suggesting age selection.

This clonotype was sampled from a woman of 80 years or more in good health. What was sequenced was blood.

The nucleotide sequence reads TGCAGTGCTGGCAGGCAGGGAAGCGTTCAACTACATGGCTACACCTTC. It translates as CSAGRQGSVQLHGYTF. The chain joins TRBV20-1 to TRBJ1-2; tentative D gene TRBD1, with 5 bases matching. The cysteine opens and the phenylalanine closes a CDR3 of 16 amino acids. Left in the record is the CDR3 DNA by itself, 48 bases read in frame from the first base. As encoded in the germline V gene (reference sequence), CDR1 is DFQATT while CDR2 is SNEGSKA. The V and J ends are trimmed by 5 bases and 6 bases, leaving 25 bases between them.